The 25 T cell receptor beta chains presented below share a single source sample, sequenced in a study of blood T cell repertoires in COVID-19. The table came from immunoSEQ multiplex PCR; TCRdb's copy has only in-frame clones and leaves some out. The sample records around 260,000 clones, 85% being singletons. Sample: peripheral blood. Receptors were obtained from a human donor in a cohort sampled during active COVID-19.

V usage is TRBV4-3 and J usage is TRBJ2-1, with TRBD2 identical over 11 bases. The germline gives CDR1 LGHNA, CDR2 YSLEER. J was trimmed by 9 bases and V by 0 bases; bases with no gene match: 7. This CDR3 region has 16 residues. The CDR3 region is CASSQDLLAGAGEQFF. The CDR3 bases are TGCGCCAGCAGCCAAGATCTACTAGCGGGAGCCGGTGAGCAGTTCTTC.

V is TRBV7-9 and J is TRBJ2-2; a possible D gene is TRBD2 (6 bases). Germline assignment: CDR1 SEHNR and CDR2 FQNEAQ (reference sequence). V was trimmed by 0 bases and J by 4 bases, leaving 12 bases between them. The CDR3 loop spans 16 amino acids. The CDR3 region has the DNA TGTGCCAGCAGCTTAGCTCCGGGACTTACCACCGGGGAGCTGTTTTTT. Protein product: CASSLAPGLTTGELFF. The full variable domain, rest sourced from reference TRBV7-9 and TRBJ2-2, is DTGVSQNPRHKITKRGQNVTFRCDPISEHNRLYWYRQTLGQGPEFLTYFQNEAQLEKSRLLSDRFSAERPKGSFSTLEIQRTEQGDSAMYLCASSLAPGLTTGELFFGEGSRLTVL.

The chain combines TRBV23-1 with TRBJ1-5; no reliable D call. TRBV23-1 is an ORF for which the function is uncertain. CDR3 length: 17 amino acids. The V end lost 4 bases, the J end lost 0 bases, and 16 bases lay between the germline ends. The CDR3 DNA follows: TGCGCCAGCAGTCCGGGTTTCGCGGTTAATAGCAATCAGCCCCAGCATTTT. Its translation is CASSPGFAVNSNQPQHF.

The gene calls are TRBV27 and TRBJ2-7; the match to TRBD1 covers 7 bases. CDR1 MNHEY and CDR2 SMNVEV come from the germline V gene (reference sequence). The junction had 10 bases not matched to a gene; V was cut back by 4 bases and J by 4 bases. This CDR3 comprises 15 residues. CDR3 sequence reads: CASSSKRQGVYEQYF. CDR3 nucleotides: TGTGCCAGCAGTTCAAAGCGACAGGGTGTATACGAGCAGTACTTC.

This chain links TRBV5-4 with TRBJ2-1; TRBD2 matches at 8 bases. Germline CDR1 is SGHNT and CDR2 is YYREEE (reference sequence). The CDR3 runs 14 residues. V gave up 4 bases and J gave up 2 bases; unmatched junction bases: 2. The CDR3 region has the DNA TGTGCCAGCAGCAATAGCGGGACCTACAATGAGCAGTTCTTC. It encodes CASSNSGTYNEQFF.

This rearrangement joins TRBV7-2 to TRBJ2-5; D possibly corresponds to TRBD2 (6 bases). CDR3 size: 17 residues. Germline assignment: CDR1 SGHTA and CDR2 FQGNSA. Trimming cost V 6 bases and J 5 bases, with 25 bases left between them. The CDR3 DNA reads as TGTGCCAGCAGGGGTCGGGGTAGCCCCCCCGCGGGGGAGACCCAGTACTTC. Translated, it gives CASRGRGSPPAGETQYF.

The chain recombines TRBV27 with TRBJ1-1; no firm D call. CDR1 and CDR2 (germline): MNHEY, SMNVEV (reference sequence). V was shortened by 2 bases and J by 1 base, with 8 bases between the two germline ends. CDR3 length equals 14 residues. As DNA, the CDR3 is TGTGCCAGCAGTTTAGTCAGATCGAACACTGAAGCTTTCTTT. Its protein is CASSLVRSNTEAFF.

The rearrangement links TRBV6-6 to TRBJ2-3; unclear D gene. CDR3 length equals 12 residues. Germline V gene lookup returns CDR1 MNHNY and CDR2 SVGAGI (reference sequence). V was pared by 4 bases and J by 5 bases, with 7 bases between. CDR3 in amino acids: CASSSVEDTQYF. In DNA form, the CDR3 reads TGTGCCAGCAGTTCGGTTGAAGATACGCAGTATTTT.

The chain recombines TRBV21-1 with TRBJ1-1; TRBD1 is taken as the D call from the table, unchecked against the DNA. TRBV21-1 is annotated as a pseudogene. There are 15 residues in the CDR3. CDR3 coding DNA: TGTGCCAGCAGCAATGGTCGACAAATAAACACTGAAGCTTTCTTT. It is translated as CASSNGRQINTEAFF.

The V gene is TRBV2, the J gene TRBJ2-2, with TRBD2 identical over 10 bases. Germline CDR1 SNHLY, CDR2 FYNNEI. This CDR3 contains 15 residues. The junction had 2 bases not matched to a gene; V was cut back by 2 bases and J by 5 bases. In DNA form, the CDR3 reads TGTGCCAGCAGTGAACTAGCGGGAGCGACCGGGGAGCTGTTTTTT. Protein product: CASSELAGATGELFF.

The chain has TRBV6-6 and TRBJ2-7; 14 bases map to TRBD2. V lost 6 bases, J lost 7 bases, and 17 bases stayed unmatched. The V gene's germline CDR1 is MNHNY and CDR2 SVGAGI (reference sequence). There are 18 residues in the CDR3. CDR3 DNA: TGTGCCAGCAGACGACTAGCGGGAGGGCCTGGTGGGGGTCGGGAGCAGTACTTC. It yields the protein CASRRLAGGPGGGREQYF.

CDR3 loop: CASRGQARGGYTF. DNA of the CDR3: TGTGCCAGCAGGGGACAGGCACGGGGGGGCTACACCTTC. The J gene is TRBJ1-2, the V gene TRBV3-1 (or the pseudogene TRBV3-2), with 8 bases identical to TRBD1. The junction had 8 bases not matched to a gene; V was cut back by 6 bases and J by 8 bases. This CDR3 is built from 13 residues. Germline V gene lookup returns CDR1 LGHDT and CDR2 YNNKEL (reference sequence).

The chain combines TRBV27 with TRBJ2-2; perhaps TRBD1 as D (5 bases). V was clipped by 7 bases and J by 1 base, with 13 bases between them. CDR3 length: 15 residues. The germline V gene encodes CDR1 MNHEY and CDR2 SMNVEV (reference sequence). The CDR3, as DNA: TGTGCCAGCAAATTTGTAGACAGGAACACCGGGGAGCTGTTTTTT. It translates to CASKFVDRNTGELFF.

The chain couples TRBV4-3 to TRBJ2-1, with D maybe TRBD1 (5 bases). The ends were cut back, 1 base at V and 2 bases at J, with 9 bases in the middle. Germline V gives CDR1 LGHNA, CDR2 YSLEER. The CDR3 extends over 15 amino acids. Written as DNA, the CDR3 is TGCGCCAGCAGCCAAGGGGGCGCTACCTACAATGAGCAGTTCTTC. Amino acid sequence: CASSQGGATYNEQFF.

This rearrangement joins TRBV14 to TRBJ2-3; 12 nucleotides match TRBD1. Germline V gene data show CDR1 as SGHDN and CDR2 as FVKESK. Trimming at V came to 4 bases and at J to 4 bases, leaving 6 bases not matched to a gene. CDR3 length: 16 amino acids. The CDR3 is CASSPGQGARSDTQYF. CDR3 nucleotides: TGTGCCAGCAGCCCGGGACAGGGGGCTCGGTCAGATACGCAGTATTTT.

The chain has TRBV7-8 and TRBJ1-4, with D hard to call. The CDR3 totals 12 residues. Per germline, CDR1 SGHVS and CDR2 FQNEAQ. Trimming removed 5 bases at V and 10 bases at J, with 11 bases between. CDR3 coding DNA: TGTGCCAGCAGCCTGTACAGTGGAAAACTGTTTTTT. It encodes CASSLYSGKLFF.

A few counts support this clone. V is TRBV5-5 and J is TRBJ2-7; TRBD1 matches 9 bases. V lost 4 bases, J lost 1 base, and 3 bases stayed unmatched. The CDR3 is 14 amino acids. The germline gives CDR1 SGHKS, CDR2 YYEKEE (reference sequence). CDR3 nucleotides: TGTGCCAGCAGCCCCGGGACAGGGTCCTACGAGCAGTACTTC. It is translated as CASSPGTGSYEQYF.

The chain uses TRBV3-1 (or the pseudogene TRBV3-2) and TRBJ2-1, with no clear D. The CDR3 runs 12 residues. Between the trimmed V and J ends, which lost 5 bases and 8 bases, there was a span of 10 bases. Germline CDR1 and CDR2: LGHDT and YNNKEL (reference sequence). CDR3: CASSSSGDEQFF. DNA for the CDR3: TGTGCCAGCAGCTCGTCAGGCGATGAGCAGTTCTTC.

This chain links TRBV28 with TRBJ2-7; TRBD1 matches 7 bases. The CDR3 is 14 residues long. Germline assignment: CDR1 MDHEN and CDR2 SYDVKM. J gave up 11 bases and V 2 bases, and 12 bases lay outside the gene matches. The CDR3 sequence is CASSLTTVTQGEYF. The CDR3 region has the DNA TGTGCCAGCAGTTTAACGACGGTCACTCAGGGGGAGTACTTC.

The chain is built from TRBV3-1 (or the pseudogene TRBV3-2) and TRBJ2-1; 8 bases line up with TRBD1. The germline V gene encodes CDR1 LGHDT and CDR2 YNNKEL (reference sequence). This CDR3 has 18 residues. V shed 4 bases, J shed 5 bases, and the junction held 16 bases outside the gene matches. DNA for the CDR3: TGTGCCAGCAGCCTCCGGACAGGGAAGTTGATTGGGGACAATGAGCAGTTCTTC. Its protein product is CASSLRTGKLIGDNEQFF.

This rearrangement joins TRBV5-6 to TRBJ2-2; no definite D call. In germline, CDR1 is SGHDT, CDR2 YYEEEE. V lost 0 bases, J lost 5 bases, and 11 bases lay in between. The CDR3 runs to 15 residues. CDR3: CASSLDSLITGELFF. DNA of the CDR3: TGTGCCAGCAGCTTGGATAGCCTTATTACCGGGGAGCTGTTTTTT.

This clone was observed a few times. The chain has TRBV4-2 and TRBJ1-1; a weak D match, TRBD1 (5 bases). The germline V gene has CDR1 LGHNA and CDR2 YNFKEQ. V dropped 0 bases and J dropped 1 base, with 12 bases sitting between them. The CDR3 has 16 residues. CDR3 sequence: CASSQEPGGPNTEAFF. CDR3 DNA: TGTGCCAGCAGCCAAGAACCCGGGGGACCGAACACTGAAGCTTTCTTT.

V gene TRBV5-4 combines with J gene TRBJ2-7, with 13 bases that match TRBD2. The CDR3 runs to 17 residues. Trimming at V came to 4 bases and at J to 9 bases, leaving 16 bases not matched to a gene. Germline V gives CDR1 SGHNT, CDR2 YYREEE (reference sequence). CDR3: CASSPGVGTSGNLGQYF. Written as DNA, the CDR3 is TGTGCCAGCAGCCCGGGCGTAGGGACTAGCGGGAACTTAGGGCAGTACTTC.

V gene TRBV15 combines with J gene TRBJ2-1, with 9 bases matching TRBD2. Germline V CDR1 and CDR2: LNHNV, YYDKDF (reference sequence). The CDR3 runs to 15 residues. With V trimmed by 1 base and J by 7 bases, 5 bases remained unmatched. The CDR3 spells CATSRAGTSSNEQFF. Here the CDR3 DNA reads TGTGCCACCAGCAGAGCCGGGACTAGCAGTAATGAGCAGTTCTTC.

The CDR3 loop is CASSLVWRGRDTGELFF. CDR3 in DNA: TGCGCCAGCAGCTTGGTGTGGCGGGGGCGCGACACCGGGGAGCTGTTTTTT. The chain joins TRBV5-1 to TRBJ2-2; perhaps TRBD2 as D (7 bases). The CDR3 has 17 amino acids. Trimming stripped 0 bases from V and 3 bases from J, with 15 bases between. CDR1 is SGHRS, CDR2 YFSETQ, per germline.